Each of the 15 T cell receptor beta chains below was sequenced from the same sample in a study of T cell changes during pregnancy in multiple sclerosis. Data came from immunoSEQ multiplex PCR; TCRdb stores just in-frame clones and leaves some out. The repertoire holds 40,000 to 60,000 clones, with roughly 90% as singletons. The sample in question was peripheral blood, obtained in the first trimester of pregnancy. The receptors were gathered from a female donor in good health, enrolled as a control in a pregnancy study.

The V and J genes are TRBV28 and TRBJ1-2; 10 bases are shared with TRBD1. There are 16 residues in the CDR3. Per the germline V gene, CDR1 is MDHEN and CDR2 is SYDVKM. After removal of 2 bases from V and 7 bases from J, the junction contained 10 bases not matched to a gene. Here the CDR3 reads CASSLPSMGTGAGYTF. The CDR3 coding sequence is TGTGCCAGCAGTTTACCCTCAATGGGGACAGGGGCTGGCTACACCTTC.

The chain joins TRBV7-2 to TRBJ1-5; D gene ambiguous. The CDR3 is 14 amino acids. Between the trimmed V and J ends, which lost 3 bases and 5 bases, there was a span of 11 bases. From germline, CDR1 is SGHTA and CDR2 FQGNSA. The CDR3 sequence: CASSFRENYQPQHF. The DNA for the CDR3 is TGTGCCAGCAGCTTCCGGGAAAACTATCAGCCCCAGCATTTT.

This clone has a handful of counts. The chain employs TRBV5-1 and TRBJ1-5, with D possibly being TRBD1 (6 bases). Between the trimmed V and J ends, which lost 0 bases and 1 base, there was a span of 8 bases. The CDR3 has 15 residues. From germline, CDR1 is SGHRS and CDR2 YFSETQ. As DNA, the CDR3 is TGCGCCAGCAGCTTGGCTGGGGGCAGCAATCAGCCCCAGCATTTT. This sequence encodes CASSLAGGSNQPQHF.

V gene TRBV30 combines with J gene TRBJ2-1, with D perhaps matching TRBD2 (6 bases). Between the trimmed V and J ends, which lost 2 bases and 2 bases, there was a span of 13 bases. The CDR3 has 15 residues. Per the germline V gene, CDR1 is GTSNPN and CDR2 is SVGIG (reference sequence). The CDR3 DNA reads as TGTGCCTGGAGTCCGGTCGGGAGACCCTACAATGAGCAGTTCTTC. Its protein is CAWSPVGRPYNEQFF.

This chain links TRBV11-2 with TRBJ2-1; TRBD2 agrees at 11 bases. CDR1 is SGHAT, CDR2 FQNNGV, per germline. V was clipped by 2 bases and J by 6 bases; unmatched bases: 3. The CDR3 extends over 15 amino acids. As DNA, the CDR3 is TGTGCCAGCAGCTTAAAACTAGCGGGAGCCAATGAGCAGTTCTTC. Translation: CASSLKLAGANEQFF.

This clone was counted a single time. The chain has TRBV6-5 and TRBJ2-2, with TRBD2 matching over 8 bases. The CDR3 is 16 amino acids. Per the germline V gene, CDR1 is MNHEY and CDR2 is SVGAGI. The V gene end was trimmed by 2 bases and the J gene end by 6 bases; junction bases not matched to a gene: 8. The CDR3 here is CASSYGVAGYSGELFF. The CDR3 DNA reads TGTGCCAGCAGTTACGGGGTAGCGGGATACTCCGGGGAGCTGTTTTTT.

This clone appeared a single time. The chain carries TRBV7-3 and TRBJ2-5, with 11 bases identical to TRBD1. This CDR3 region has 13 residues. V shed 5 bases and J 7 bases; nucleotides not matched to a gene: 3. CDR1 is SGHTA and CDR2 is FQGTGA in the germline V gene. CDR3 nucleotides: TGTGCCAGCAGCCTGGGACAGGGGGGGACCCAGTACTTC. Amino acid sequence: CASSLGQGGTQYF.

In regard to this clone: A clone one base away is much larger, so this may be a read error. The chain joins TRBV25-1 to TRBJ2-3; D is unresolved. This CDR3 has 13 residues. Germline lookup yields CDR1 MGHDK and CDR2 SYGVNS. Between the trimmed V and J ends, which lost 3 bases and 0 bases, there was a span of 4 bases. CDR3: CASSDGSTDTQYF. CDR3 sequence (DNA): TGTGCCAGCAGTGACGGGAGCACAGATACGCAGTATTTT.

This sequence joins TRBV2 and TRBJ1-1; maybe TRBD1 (5 bases). Germline V gene lookup returns CDR1 SNHLY and CDR2 FYNNEI. There are 15 residues in the CDR3. The V and J ends lost 4 bases and 3 bases respectively, with 15 bases between them. The CDR3 reads CASSALAPGDTEAFF. The CDR3 bases are TGTGCCAGCAGTGCCCTAGCGCCGGGGGACACTGAAGCTTTCTTT.

The rearrangement links TRBV6-5 to TRBJ1-2; D remains ambiguous. This CDR3 is 13 amino acids long. CDR1 and CDR2 from the germline V gene are MNHEY and SVGAGI. V was shortened by 5 bases and J by 9 bases, with 16 bases between the two germline ends. The CDR3 is CASSRRPSDSYTF. The CDR3 nucleotides are TGTGCCAGCAGTCGACGACCGAGCGATAGCTACACCTTC.

The gene calls are TRBV5-1 and TRBJ2-3; 10 bases fit TRBD2. This CDR3 comprises 17 residues. Germline V lookup: CDR1 SGHRS, CDR2 YFSETQ. V dropped 0 bases and J dropped 0; count of bases not matched to a gene: 4. As DNA, the CDR3 is TGCGCCAGCAGCTTGGCGCGGACTAGCGGCAGCACAGATACGCAGTATTTT. Protein product: CASSLARTSGSTDTQYF.

The CDR3 DNA follows: TGCGCCAGCAGTGAGTCCGTGGGCAGCCGTTCCTACGAGCAGTACTTC. As protein: CASSESVGSRSYEQYF. The chain is built from TRBV10-2 and TRBJ2-7; D gene unclear. V was shortened by 0 bases and J by 1 base, with 13 bases between the two germline ends. The CDR3 totals 16 residues. CDR1 is WSHSY, CDR2 SAAADI, per germline.

This chain links TRBV19 with TRBJ1-5, with D uncertain. The CDR3 totals 13 residues. Germline V lookup: CDR1 LNHDA, CDR2 SQIVND (reference sequence). With 3 bases removed from V and 5 bases from J, the gap between germline ends came to 8 bases. CDR3 coding DNA: TGTGCCAGTAGTATGAAAGGAGATCAGCCCCAGCATTTT. Translating it yields CASSMKGDQPQHF.

The chain has TRBV7-2 and TRBJ2-5; 10 bases map to TRBD2. Germline values: CDR1 SGHTA, CDR2 FQGNSA. After removal of 5 bases from V and 3 bases from J, the junction contained 3 bases not matched to a gene. This CDR3 contains 14 residues. The CDR3 coding sequence is TGTGCCAGCAGCCGGACTAGCGGCAAAGAGACCCAGTACTTC. Translating gives CASSRTSGKETQYF.

This sequence joins TRBV7-9 and TRBJ2-1; TRBD2 agrees at 9 bases. CDR3 length equals 15 residues. Germline trimming cut 3 bases from V and 6 bases from J; bases unmatched to any gene: 6. Per germline, CDR1 SEHNR and CDR2 FQNEAQ (reference sequence). As DNA, the CDR3 is TGTGCCAGCAGCTTCGGGTCTAGCGGGACCAATGAGCAGTTCTTC. Translation: CASSFGSSGTNEQFF. The full variable domain, with the rest looked up from reference TRBV7-9 and TRBJ2-1, is DTGVSQNPRHKITKRGQNVTFRCDPISEHNRLYWYRQTLGQGPEFLTYFQNEAQLEKSRLLSDRFSAERPKGSFSTLEIQRTEQGDSAMYLCASSFGSSGTNEQFFGPGTRLTVL.